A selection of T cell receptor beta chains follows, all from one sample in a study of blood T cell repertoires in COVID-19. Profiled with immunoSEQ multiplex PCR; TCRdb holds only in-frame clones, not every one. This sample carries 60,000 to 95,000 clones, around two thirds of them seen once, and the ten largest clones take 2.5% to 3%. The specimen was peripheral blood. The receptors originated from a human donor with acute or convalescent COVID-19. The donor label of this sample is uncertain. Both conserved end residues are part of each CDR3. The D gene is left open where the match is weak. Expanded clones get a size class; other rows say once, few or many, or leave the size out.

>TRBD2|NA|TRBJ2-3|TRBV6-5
TGTGCCAGCAGGACTAGCGGGCTTAGCACAGATACGCAGTATTTT
CASRTSGLSTDTQYF
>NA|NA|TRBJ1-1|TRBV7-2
TGTGCCAGCAGCTTATATGAGGACACTGAAGCTTTCTTT
CASSLYEDTEAFF
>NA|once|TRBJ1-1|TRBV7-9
TGTGCCAGCAGCTTCTTGGAGATGAACACTGAAGCTTTCTTT
CASSFLEMNTEAFF
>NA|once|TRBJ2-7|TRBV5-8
TGTGCCAGCAGTTATGGCCCCTACGAGCAGTACTTC
CASSYGPYEQYF
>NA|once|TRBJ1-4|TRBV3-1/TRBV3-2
TGTGCCAGCAGCCAAGGGGAGATGGCCGAAAAACTGTTTTTT
CASSQGEMAEKLFF
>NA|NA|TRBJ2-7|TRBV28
TGTGCCAGCAGTCGGACAGCTCCAGCCCTTAGCTACGAGCAGTACTTC
CASSRTAPALSYEQYF
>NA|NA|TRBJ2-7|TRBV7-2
TGTGCCAGCAGCTTTCAGGGGCGCGAGCAGTACTTC
CASSFQGREQYF
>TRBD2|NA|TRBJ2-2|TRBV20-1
TGCAGTGCTAGTCGGCGACTAGCGGGAGTCGGCACCGGGGAGCTGTTTTTT
CSASRRLAGVGTGELFF
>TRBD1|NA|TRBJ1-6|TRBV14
TGTGCCAGCAGCCAGACAGGGGGTTCACCCCTCCACTTT
CASSQTGGSPLHF
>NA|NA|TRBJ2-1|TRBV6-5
TGTGCCAGCAGCACCCGGACTAAATTGAATGAGCAGTTCTTC
CASSTRTKLNEQFF
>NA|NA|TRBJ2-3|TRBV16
TGTGCCAGCAGCCGGACACATAGCACAGATACGCAGTATTTT
CASSRTHSTDTQYF
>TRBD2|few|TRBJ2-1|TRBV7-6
TGTGCCAGCAGCTTAGCGCGGTGGCGGGGGAGCTCCTACAATGAGCAGTTCTTC
CASSLARWRGSSYNEQFF
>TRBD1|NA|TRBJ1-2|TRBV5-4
TGTGCCAGCAGCCGGGACAGGCTCAACTATGGCTACACCTTC
CASSRDRLNYGYTF
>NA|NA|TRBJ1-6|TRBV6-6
TGTGCCAGCGGAGAGGTCTATGATAATTCACCCCTCCACTTT
CASGEVYDNSPLHF
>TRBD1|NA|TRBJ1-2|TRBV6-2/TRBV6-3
TGTGCCAGCAGTCAGGACAGGAACTATGGCTACACCTTC
CASSQDRNYGYTF
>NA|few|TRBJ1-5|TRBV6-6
TGTGCCAGCAGCCCCAATAACAACAATCAGCCCCAGCATTTT
CASSPNNNNQPQHF
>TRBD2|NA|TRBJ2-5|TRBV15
TGTGCCACCAGCCGGGGGACTAGCGGGGGGGACACCCAGTACTTC
CATSRGTSGGDTQYF
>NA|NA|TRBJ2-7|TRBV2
TGTGCCAGCGGCGACACTCCCTATATTGAGCAGTACTTC
CASGDTPYIEQYF
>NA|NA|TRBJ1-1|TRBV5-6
TGTGCCAGCAGCTTGGGGAGGTGGTCAGAAGCTTTCTTT
CASSLGRWSEAFF
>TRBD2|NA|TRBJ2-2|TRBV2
TGTGCCAGCAGTGAAGTGAGACTAGCGGGGGCCACCGGGGAGCTGTTTTTT
CASSEVRLAGATGELFF
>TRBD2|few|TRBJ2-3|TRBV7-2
TGTGCCAGCAGCCCCCGACTAGCGGCAGATACGCAGTATTTT
CASSPRLAADTQYF
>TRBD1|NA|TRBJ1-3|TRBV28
TGTGCCAGCAGTTTGCCCGGGACAGCCGGAAACACCATATATTTT
CASSLPGTAGNTIYF
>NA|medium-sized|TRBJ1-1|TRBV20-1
TGCAGGGCGTCTTCCGGGACAAAGGGTCAATTT
CRASSGTKGQF
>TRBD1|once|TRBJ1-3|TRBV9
TGTGCCAGCAGCCCCCACAGGGGCTCTGGAAACACCATATATTTT
CASSPHRGSGNTIYF
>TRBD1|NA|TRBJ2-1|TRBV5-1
TGCGCCAGCAGCGCGGGGACAGGAAGTTCCTACAATGAGCAGTTCTTC
CASSAGTGSSYNEQFF
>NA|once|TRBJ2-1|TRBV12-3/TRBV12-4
TGTGCCAGCAGTCCTAGCGATGAGCAGTTCTTC
CASSPSDEQFF
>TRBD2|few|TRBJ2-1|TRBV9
TGTGCCAGCAGCGTAGTGGGTAGCGGGGGGTACAATGAGCAGTTCTTC
CASSVVGSGGYNEQFF
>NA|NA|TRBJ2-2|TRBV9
TGTGCCAGCAGCAAAATAGGAGGGTCCACCGGGGAGCTGTTTTTT
CASSKIGGSTGELFF
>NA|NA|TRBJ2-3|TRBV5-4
TGTGCCAGCAGCTTGATGGGAGCGGCCCCATCAGATACGCAGTATTTT
CASSLMGAAPSDTQYF
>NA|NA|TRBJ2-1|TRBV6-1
TGTGCCAGCAGTGAATTGGGCTTCAATGAGCAGTTCTTC
CASSELGFNEQFF
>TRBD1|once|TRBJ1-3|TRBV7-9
TGTGCCAGCAGCTTACTAGGACAGGGGACCCTTCGCTTAGGAAACACCATATATTTT
CASSLLGQGTLRLGNTIYF
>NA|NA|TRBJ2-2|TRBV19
TGTGCCAGTAGTATAGGGGCAGGTATTAACACCGGGGAGCTGTTTTTT
CASSIGAGINTGELFF
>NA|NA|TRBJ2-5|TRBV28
TGTGCCAGCACTAGCCGCCAAGAGACCCAGTACTTC
CASTSRQETQYF
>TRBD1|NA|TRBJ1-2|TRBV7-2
TGTGCCAGCAGCTTAGCACTACCGGGACAGGGTACCGGCTACACCTTC
CASSLALPGQGTGYTF
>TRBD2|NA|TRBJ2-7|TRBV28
TGTGCCAGCAGTCCCCCAACTAGCGGGAGGAGCGAGCAGTACTTC
CASSPPTSGRSEQYF
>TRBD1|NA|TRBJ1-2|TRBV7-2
TGTGCCAGCAGCATCCAGGGGGAAGCTAACTATGGCTACACCTTC
CASSIQGEANYGYTF
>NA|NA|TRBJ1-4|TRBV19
TGTGCCAGTAGTAGTACAGCGGGAAATGAAAAACTGTTTTTT
CASSSTAGNEKLFF
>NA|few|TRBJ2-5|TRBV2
TGTGCCAGCGGACCCCGGGGGACCCAGTACTTC
CASGPRGTQYF
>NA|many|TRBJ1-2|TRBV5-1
TGCGCCAGCAGGTTGGAGAGGGGGACGGGTGGCTACACCTTC
CASRLERGTGGYTF
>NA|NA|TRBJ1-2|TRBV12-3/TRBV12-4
TGTGCCAGTAGAGCAACTTCTAACTATGGCTACACCTTC
CASRATSNYGYTF
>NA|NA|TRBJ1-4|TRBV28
TGTGCCAGCAGTTCGGGGGGCAAAGTGTCACGTGAAAAACTGTTTTTT
CASSSGGKVSREKLFF
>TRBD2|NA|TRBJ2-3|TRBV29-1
TGCAGCGTTGATGGTCTAGCGGGAGGGAAGCAGGATACGCAGTATTTT
CSVDGLAGGKQDTQYF